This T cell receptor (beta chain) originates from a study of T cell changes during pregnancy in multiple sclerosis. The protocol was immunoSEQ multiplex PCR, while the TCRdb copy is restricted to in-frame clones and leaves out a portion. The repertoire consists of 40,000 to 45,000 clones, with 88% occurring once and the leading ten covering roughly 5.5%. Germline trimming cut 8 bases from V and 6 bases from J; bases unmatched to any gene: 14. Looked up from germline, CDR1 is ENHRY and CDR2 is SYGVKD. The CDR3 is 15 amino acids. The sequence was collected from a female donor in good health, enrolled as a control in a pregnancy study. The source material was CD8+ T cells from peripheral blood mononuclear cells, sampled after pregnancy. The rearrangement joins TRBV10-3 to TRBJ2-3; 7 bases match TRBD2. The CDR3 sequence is CAILSGEPGVDTQYF. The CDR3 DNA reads TGTGCCATCCTCAGCGGGGAGCCCGGGGTGGATACGCAGTATTTT.